A single sample gave rise to the 10 T cell receptor beta chains below, sequenced in a study of shared clonotypes between healthy human individuals. Sequenced by immunoSEQ multiplex PCR; TCRdb stores in-frame clones only, minus some. The sample holds 2 million to 2.5 million clones; 92% are singletons and the top ten take roughly 0.34%. The material sequenced was naive CD4+ T cells from PBMCs. Subset meaning: CD45RA+ positively selected. Receptor source: a young man in good health. Some clones in this sample may be carry-over from other donors' samples.

The chain joins TRBV21-1 to TRBJ1-1. TRBV21-1 is reported as a pseudogene. The CDR3 sequence is 16 residues long. In DNA form, the CDR3 reads TGTGCCACACTCAGGGGGGGCCCTAATTTGAACACTGAAGCTTTCTTT. It specifies CATLRGGPNLNTEAFF.

J is TRBJ2-1 and V is TRBV6-6; D is unclear. Trimming stripped 4 bases from V and 0 bases from J, with 10 bases between. CDR1 is MNHNY, CDR2 SVGAGI, per germline (reference sequence). The CDR3 consists of 15 residues. This CDR3 is CASSLDASSYNEQFF. CDR3 DNA: TGTGCCAGCAGTTTGGACGCCAGCTCCTACAATGAGCAGTTCTTC.

This sequence joins TRBV9 and TRBJ2-7; 8 positions match TRBD2. Germline values: CDR1 SGDLS, CDR2 YYNGEE. After removal of 2 bases from V and 6 bases from J, the junction contained 7 bases not matched to a gene. The CDR3 is 14 amino acids. The chain's CDR3 is CASSVIAGSPEQYF. The CDR3 region has the DNA TGTGCCAGCAGCGTCATAGCGGGGAGCCCCGAGCAGTACTTC. The variable domain in full, with the rest retrieved from reference TRBV9 and TRBJ2-7, is DSGVTQTPKHLITATGQRVTLRCSPRSGDLSVYWYQQSLDQGLQFLIQYYNGEERAKGNILERFSAQQFPDLHSELNLSSLELGDSALYFCASSVIAGSPEQYFGPGTRLTVT.

The gene calls are TRBV4-1 and TRBJ1-3; D is perhaps TRBD1 (5 bases). CDR1 and CDR2 from the germline V gene are MGHRA and YSYEKL. The CDR3 covers 17 residues. V gave up 2 bases and J gave up 3 bases, with 17 bases separating them. CDR3 DNA sequence: TGCGCCAGCAGCCAAACTATGCCGGCAGGGAATGGAAACACCATATATTTT. It translates to CASSQTMPAGNGNTIYF.

The chain carries TRBV11-2 and TRBJ2-2; D is undetermined. V lost 4 bases and J lost 2, with 11 bases in between. Germline V gene lookup returns CDR1 SGHAT and CDR2 FQNNGV. The CDR3 has 15 residues. The CDR3 DNA reads as TGTGCCAGCAGCTCAATAAGGACCAACACCGGGGAGCTGTTTTTT. Translation gives CASSSIRTNTGELFF.

In DNA, the CDR3 is TGCGCCAGCAGAAGGACAGAAGCCGGGGAGCTGTTTTTT. Translation: CASRRTEAGELFF. The rearrangement joins TRBV5-1 to TRBJ2-2; TRBD1 might be the D (6 bases). Trimming removed 5 bases at V and 6 bases at J, with 11 bases between. There are 13 residues in the CDR3. Germline CDR1 reads SGHRS; CDR2 reads YFSETQ.

V is TRBV7-9 and J is TRBJ1-1; TRBD1 matches at 7 bases. The germline V gene encodes CDR1 SEHNR and CDR2 FQNEAQ (reference sequence). The V segment lost 0 bases and the J segment 1 base; nucleotides outside the gene matches: 5. This CDR3 has 16 amino acids. CDR3 nucleotides: TGTGCCAGCAGCTTAGCGACAGGGTTAGGGAACACTGAAGCTTTCTTT. Its protein is CASSLATGLGNTEAFF.

The chain recombines TRBV6-5 with TRBJ1-1; D unclear. This CDR3 has 13 amino acids. Trimming shortened V by 4 bases and J by 3 bases, and 9 bases separated the two germline ends. The V gene's germline CDR1 is MNHEY and CDR2 SVGAGI. CDR3 in amino acids: CASSLGLDTEAFF. CDR3 sequence (DNA): TGTGCCAGCAGTTTAGGGTTGGACACTGAAGCTTTCTTT.

The CDR3: CASSQDVGGGGQETQYF. The CDR3 DNA reads as TGTGCCAGCAGCCAAGATGTGGGGGGAGGCGGCCAAGAGACCCAGTACTTC. This chain links TRBV4-2 with TRBJ2-5; D may be TRBD2 (6 bases). V lost 0 bases, J lost 1 base, and 15 bases lay in between. The CDR3 spans 17 residues. Per the germline V gene, CDR1 is LGHNA and CDR2 is YNFKEQ.

The chain recombines TRBV28 with TRBJ1-3, with D perhaps TRBD1 (6 bases). The CDR3 is made up of 14 amino acids. CDR1 is MDHEN and CDR2 is SYDVKM in the germline V gene. Trimming took 5 bases from V and 9 from J, leaving 17 bases between them. CDR3 DNA: TGTGCCAGCAGTACCCCGACGGAGGGGGGCACCATATATTTT. It codes for CASSTPTEGGTIYF.